Included here is one TCR beta chain sequence, with context. What it binds is unknown. This sample was included in a study of cytomegalovirus exposure and HLA in healthy donors. The PCR employed 60 Vbeta primers together with 13 Jbeta primers. This table comes from immunoSEQ multiplex PCR, and its TCRdb copy is limited to in-frame clones, with some not included. Of around 58,000 clones in the sample, 60% to 80% were seen once. V was pared by 4 bases and J by 1 base, with 7 bases of the junction left unmatched. Germline V gives CDR1 SGHNT, CDR2 YYREEE (reference sequence). The CDR3 covers 15 residues. Each of the donors was a healthy bone marrow donor. Study findings and constraints: In a later analysis, HLA-associated beta chains showed higher expansion and lower generation probabilities than comparable chains. Reportedly, fewer N-insertions than the roughly 690-donor mean appeared in an Asian-associated ancestry cluster in a later analysis.

The rearrangement links TRBV5-4 to TRBJ1-1, with 7 positions matching TRBD1. This receptor was obtained from a male donor in good health and CMV-seropositive. The sample taken for sequencing was PBMCs. CDR3 sequence: CASSGYRGGNTEAFF. The CDR3 region has the DNA TGTGCCAGCAGCGGGTACAGGGGTGGGAACACTGAAGCTTTCTTT.